These T cell receptor beta chains were read from a single sample in a study of cytomegalovirus exposure and HLA in healthy donors. Profiled with immunoSEQ multiplex PCR; TCRdb holds only in-frame clones, not every one. The data show approximately 200,000 clones, around 85% seen once. Material for sequencing was PBMCs. The receptors derive from a human donor in good health. Both conserved end residues are part of each CDR3. A D gene is named only where the DNA matches it firmly. Part of the rows lack a size; the others show once, few, many or a class for expanded clones.

j_gene: TRBJ2-5
d_gene: NA
abundance: NA
v_gene: TRBV6-5
CDR3nt: TGTGCCAGCAGTTACGGTTCAAGGGGGGAGACCCAGTACTTC
CDR3aa: CASSYGSRGETQYF

j_gene: TRBJ1-5
d_gene: TRBD1
abundance: NA
v_gene: TRBV6-1
CDR3nt: TGTGCCAGCAGTGAAGGCAGGGGGAATCAGCCCCAGCATTTT
CDR3aa: CASSEGRGNQPQHF

j_gene: TRBJ2-2
d_gene: NA
abundance: NA
v_gene: TRBV2
CDR3nt: TGTGCCAGCAGTTCTGCCGGGGGGCACGGGGAGCTGTTTTTT
CDR3aa: CASSSAGGHGELFF

j_gene: TRBJ2-7
d_gene: TRBD2
abundance: NA
v_gene: TRBV4-2
CDR3nt: TGTGCCAGCAGCTCGGGGGGTAGTTCCGGCTACGAGCAGTACTTC
CDR3aa: CASSSGGSSGYEQYF

j_gene: TRBJ2-5
d_gene: NA
abundance: NA
v_gene: TRBV18
CDR3nt: TGTGCCAGCTCACCGGACTCTCAAGAGACCCAGTACTTC
CDR3aa: CASSPDSQETQYF

j_gene: TRBJ2-1
d_gene: TRBD2
abundance: NA
v_gene: TRBV5-1
CDR3nt: TGCGCCAGCGGCCGACTAGCGGGAACTACCTACAATGAGCAGTTCTTC
CDR3aa: CASGRLAGTTYNEQFF

j_gene: TRBJ2-1
d_gene: TRBD2
abundance: NA
v_gene: TRBV10-2
CDR3nt: TGCGCCACGTACAGCGGGAGGGCCCTGAATGAGCAGTTCTTC
CDR3aa: CATYSGRALNEQFF

j_gene: TRBJ1-1
d_gene: NA
abundance: few
v_gene: TRBV6-1
CDR3nt: TGTGCCAGCAGTGTAAGCAGGTTGAACACTGAAGCTTTCTTT
CDR3aa: CASSVSRLNTEAFF

j_gene: TRBJ1-3
d_gene: TRBD1
abundance: NA
v_gene: TRBV2
CDR3nt: TGTGCCGGGAAACAGGGGGCCGTTTCTGGAAACACCATATATTTT
CDR3aa: CAGKQGAVSGNTIYF

j_gene: TRBJ1-2
d_gene: NA
abundance: NA
v_gene: TRBV10-3
CDR3nt: TGTGCCATCAACCCAGACCGGGAAGGGGGAAACTATGGCTACACCTTC
CDR3aa: CAINPDREGGNYGYTF

j_gene: TRBJ2-7
d_gene: NA
abundance: NA
v_gene: TRBV7-8
CDR3nt: TGTGCCAGCAGCGTCAGCCCTAGCTACGAGCAGTACTTC
CDR3aa: CASSVSPSYEQYF

j_gene: TRBJ1-5
d_gene: TRBD1
abundance: NA
v_gene: TRBV5-1
CDR3nt: TGCGCCAGCAGCCCAACAGGGGTTGTAAATCAGCCCCAGCATTTT
CDR3aa: CASSPTGVVNQPQHF

j_gene: TRBJ2-3
d_gene: TRBD2
abundance: NA
v_gene: TRBV28
CDR3nt: TGTGCCAGCAGACCCCGGACTAGCGAAACAGATACGCAGTATTTT
CDR3aa: CASRPRTSETDTQYF

j_gene: TRBJ2-7
d_gene: TRBD2
abundance: NA
v_gene: TRBV12-5
CDR3nt: TGTGCTAGTGTCACGGGACTAGCGGGAGACGAGCAGTACTTC
CDR3aa: CASVTGLAGDEQYF

j_gene: TRBJ2-1
d_gene: TRBD2
abundance: once
v_gene: TRBV15
CDR3nt: TGTGCCACCAGCAGAGGACGGGGACTAGACAATGAGCAGTTCTTC
CDR3aa: CATSRGRGLDNEQFF

j_gene: TRBJ1-5
d_gene: NA
abundance: NA
v_gene: TRBV2
CDR3nt: TGTGCCAGCAGTGATTTCATAGCCGGGGATCAGCCCCAGCATTTT
CDR3aa: CASSDFIAGDQPQHF

j_gene: TRBJ1-2
d_gene: NA
abundance: NA
v_gene: TRBV7-9
CDR3nt: TGTGCCAGCAGCTTACTAAGGTCCCCCAGGGATTCGCGTGGCTACACCTTC
CDR3aa: CASSLLRSPRDSRGYTF

j_gene: TRBJ2-2
d_gene: TRBD1
abundance: NA
v_gene: TRBV11-3
CDR3nt: TGTGCCAGCAGCTTAGGTCAGGGGGCATACACCGGGGAGCTGTTTTTT
CDR3aa: CASSLGQGAYTGELFF

j_gene: TRBJ2-7
d_gene: TRBD2
abundance: NA
v_gene: TRBV11-2
CDR3nt: TGTGCCAGCAGCCTGTTCTTTGGCGGGAGGTCCGCCCACGAGCAGTACTTC
CDR3aa: CASSLFFGGRSAHEQYF

j_gene: TRBJ2-2
d_gene: NA
abundance: once
v_gene: TRBV30
CDR3nt: TGTGCCTGGAGCCCCGTCCACACCGGGGAGCTGTTTTTT
CDR3aa: CAWSPVHTGELFF

j_gene: TRBJ2-5
d_gene: TRBD2
abundance: NA
v_gene: TRBV7-3
CDR3nt: TGTGCCAGCAGCTCATTAGCGGGTGGCCGGGAGACCCAGTACTTC
CDR3aa: CASSSLAGGRETQYF

j_gene: TRBJ2-7
d_gene: TRBD2
abundance: NA
v_gene: TRBV7-8
CDR3nt: TGTGCCAGCAGCCTTCCGGGACTAGCGGGAGATGGGAGCTCCTACGAGCAGTACTTC
CDR3aa: CASSLPGLAGDGSSYEQYF

j_gene: TRBJ2-5
d_gene: TRBD2
abundance: NA
v_gene: TRBV5-1
CDR3nt: TGCGCCAGCAGCTCGGGCTTCCTTTGGACTAGCGGTCAAGAGACCCAGTACTTC
CDR3aa: CASSSGFLWTSGQETQYF

j_gene: TRBJ1-5
d_gene: NA
abundance: once
v_gene: TRBV2
CDR3nt: TGTGCCAGCAATCGGGTGAGCGGAAGTTTTCAACCCCAGCATTTT
CDR3aa: CASNRVSGSFQPQHF

j_gene: TRBJ2-5
d_gene: TRBD2
abundance: NA
v_gene: TRBV9
CDR3nt: TGTGCCAGCAGCAACGGACTAGCGGGAGGTGGGGAGACCCAGTACTTC
CDR3aa: CASSNGLAGGGETQYF

j_gene: TRBJ1-2
d_gene: NA
abundance: NA
v_gene: TRBV6-1
CDR3nt: TGTGCCAGCAGTGAATGGGCACCACCCAGCCTCAACTATGGCTACACCTTC
CDR3aa: CASSEWAPPSLNYGYTF

j_gene: TRBJ2-7
d_gene: NA
abundance: NA
v_gene: TRBV27
CDR3nt: TGTGCCAGCAGTTTTAATGCCCTGAGTCACGCGCAGTACTTC
CDR3aa: CASSFNALSHAQYF